This T cell receptor (beta chain) is from a study of blood T cell repertoires in COVID-19. Sequenced by immunoSEQ multiplex PCR; TCRdb stores in-frame clones only, minus some. The sample lists about 140,000 clones, 80% to 90% seen once, with 1.5% to 2% in the top ten. Trimming cost V 3 bases and J 0 bases, with 3 bases left between them. Germline V gene data show CDR1 as SGHNT and CDR2 as YENEEA. The CDR3 has 13 residues. This chain joins TRBV11-3 and TRBJ2-1; D is unclear. The receptor comes from a woman between 50 and 59 years old with acute or convalescent COVID-19. Sequencing was performed on peripheral blood. CDR3 protein: CASSLSSYNEQFF. CDR3 coding DNA: TGTGCCAGCAGCTTGAGCTCCTACAATGAGCAGTTCTTC.